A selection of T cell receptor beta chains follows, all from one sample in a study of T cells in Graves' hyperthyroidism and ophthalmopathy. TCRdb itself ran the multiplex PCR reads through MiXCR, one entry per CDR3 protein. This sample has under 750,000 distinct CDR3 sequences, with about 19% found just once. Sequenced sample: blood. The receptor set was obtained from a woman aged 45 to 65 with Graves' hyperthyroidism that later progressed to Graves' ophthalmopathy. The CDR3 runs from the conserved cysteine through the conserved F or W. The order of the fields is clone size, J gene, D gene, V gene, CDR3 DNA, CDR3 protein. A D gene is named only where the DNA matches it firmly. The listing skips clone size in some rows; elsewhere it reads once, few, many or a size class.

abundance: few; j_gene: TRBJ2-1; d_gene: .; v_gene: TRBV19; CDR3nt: TGTGCCAGTATCCCGTCGGCCTCATGGAGCAATGAGCAGTTCTTC; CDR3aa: CASIPSASWSNEQFF
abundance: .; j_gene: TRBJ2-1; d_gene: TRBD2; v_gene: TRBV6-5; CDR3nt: TGTGCCAGCAGTTACCTCCCGGGGGGGGGGCTCTACAATGAGCAGTTCTTC; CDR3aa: CASSYLPGGGLYNEQFF
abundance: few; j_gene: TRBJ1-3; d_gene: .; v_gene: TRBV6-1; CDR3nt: TGTGCCAGCAGGGCGGTACAGGGAAGCTCTGGAAACACCATATATTTT; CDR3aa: CASRAVQGSSGNTIYF
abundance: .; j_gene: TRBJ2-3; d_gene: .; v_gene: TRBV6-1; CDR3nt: TGTGCCAGCAGTTATCCCTACGGGACGGAGTTCACAGATACGCAGTATTTT; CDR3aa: CASSYPYGTEFTDTQYF
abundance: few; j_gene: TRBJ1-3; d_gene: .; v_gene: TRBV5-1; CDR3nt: TGCGCCAGCAGCTTTGACGGAAACTCTGGAAACACCATATATTTT; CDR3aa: CASSFDGNSGNTIYF
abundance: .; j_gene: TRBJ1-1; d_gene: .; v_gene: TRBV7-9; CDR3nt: TGTGCCAGCAGCTTCGGTCGAACCACTGAAGCTTTCTTT; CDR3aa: CASSFGRTTEAFF
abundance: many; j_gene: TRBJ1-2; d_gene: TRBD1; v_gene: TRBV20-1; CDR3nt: TGCAGTGCAACCTCCAGGGGGCCTAACTATGGCTACACCTTC; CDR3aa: CSATSRGPNYGYTF
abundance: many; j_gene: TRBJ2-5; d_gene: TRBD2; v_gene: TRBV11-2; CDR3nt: TGTGCCAGCAGCCGGACTAGCGGGGGCTTGTACCAAGAGACCCAGTACTTC; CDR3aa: CASSRTSGGLYQETQYF
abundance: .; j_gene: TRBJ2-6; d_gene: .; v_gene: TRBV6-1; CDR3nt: TGTGCCAGCAGGGGATTCGGGCCTGGGGCCAACGTCCTGACTTTC; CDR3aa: CASRGFGPGANVLTF
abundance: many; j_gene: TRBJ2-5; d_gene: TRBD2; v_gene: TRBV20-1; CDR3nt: TGCAGTGCTAGAGATCCCACTAGCGGGGCTCAAGAGACCCAGTACTTC; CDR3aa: CSARDPTSGAQETQYF
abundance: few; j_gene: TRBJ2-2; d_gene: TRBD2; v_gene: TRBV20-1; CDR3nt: TGCAGTGCTAGTACCTCGGGACTAGCGGGGGGGAACACCGGGGAGCTGTTTTTT; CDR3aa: CSASTSGLAGGNTGELFF
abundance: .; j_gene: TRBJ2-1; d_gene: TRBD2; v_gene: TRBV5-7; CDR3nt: TGTGCCAGCAGCCGGGGGGAGTGGCGTTGGAATGAGCAGTTCTTC; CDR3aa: CASSRGEWRWNEQFF
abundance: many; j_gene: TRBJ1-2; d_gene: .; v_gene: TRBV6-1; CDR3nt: TGTGCCAGCAGTGAAGCTTCAGGGCCCTATGGCTACACCTTC; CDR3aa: CASSEASGPYGYTF
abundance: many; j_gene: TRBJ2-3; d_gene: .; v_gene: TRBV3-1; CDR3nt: TGTGCCAGCAGCCAGCTTTTAGGGACAGATACGCAGTATTTT; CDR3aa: CASSQLLGTDTQYF
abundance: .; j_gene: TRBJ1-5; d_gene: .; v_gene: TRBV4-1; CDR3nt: TGCGCCAGCAGCCAAGATCGGGGCGTGCTGAGGCCCCAGCATTTT; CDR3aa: CASSQDRGVLRPQHF
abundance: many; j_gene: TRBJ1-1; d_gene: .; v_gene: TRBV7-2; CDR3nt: TGTGCCAGCAGCTTGGACTCGGTCCTGAGCACTGAAGCTTTCTTT; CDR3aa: CASSLDSVLSTEAFF
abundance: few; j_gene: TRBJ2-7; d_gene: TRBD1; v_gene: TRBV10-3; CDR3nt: TGTGCCATCACCGAATCCGAGGGGGCGTACGAGCAGTACTTC; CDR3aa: CAITESEGAYEQYF
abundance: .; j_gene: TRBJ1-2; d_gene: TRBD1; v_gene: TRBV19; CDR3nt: TGTGCCAGTGAGGGGGCGTATGCTGATGGCTACACCTTC; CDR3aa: CASEGAYADGYTF
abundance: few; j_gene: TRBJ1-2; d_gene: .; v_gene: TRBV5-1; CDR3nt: TGCGCCAGCAGCTTGTCTGACAGGTCTTTCTATGGCTACACCTTC; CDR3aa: CASSLSDRSFYGYTF
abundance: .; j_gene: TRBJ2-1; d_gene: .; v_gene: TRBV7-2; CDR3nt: TGTGCCAGCAGCTTGCCAGAGGGTGGGCCTGAGCAGTTCTTC; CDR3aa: CASSLPEGGPEQFF
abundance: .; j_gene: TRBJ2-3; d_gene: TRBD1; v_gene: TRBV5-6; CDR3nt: TGTGCCAGCAGCCTGGGGACAGGGAGGGGAGATACGCAGTATTTT; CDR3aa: CASSLGTGRGDTQYF
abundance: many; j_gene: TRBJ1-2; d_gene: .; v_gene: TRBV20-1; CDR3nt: TGCAGTGCTTCGGGGTTTCAGTATGGCTACACCTTC; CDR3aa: CSASGFQYGYTF
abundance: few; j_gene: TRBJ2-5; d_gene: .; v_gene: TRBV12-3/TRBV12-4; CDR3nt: TGTGCCAGCAGTTTGTCCAGTCTAGAAGAGACCCAGTACTTC; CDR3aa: CASSLSSLEETQYF
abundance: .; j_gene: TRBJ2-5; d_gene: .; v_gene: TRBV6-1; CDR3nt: TGTGCCAGCAGCCCGGGACACGGGGAGACCCAGTACTTC; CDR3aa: CASSPGHGETQYF
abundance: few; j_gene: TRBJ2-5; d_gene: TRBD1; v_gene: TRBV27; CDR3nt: TGTGCCAGCAGTAGGGACAGGGTTGCGACCCAGTACTTC; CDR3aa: CASSRDRVATQYF
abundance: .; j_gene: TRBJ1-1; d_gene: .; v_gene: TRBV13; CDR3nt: TGTGCCAGCAGCTCGACACCGGGACTAAACCCTTCACGGGGAAAGAACACTGAAGCTTTCTTT; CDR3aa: CASSSTPGLNPSRGKNTEAFF
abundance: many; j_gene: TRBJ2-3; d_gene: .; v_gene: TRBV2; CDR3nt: TGTGCCAGCAGTGACAAGGGAACCACAGATACGCAGTATTTT; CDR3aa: CASSDKGTTDTQYF
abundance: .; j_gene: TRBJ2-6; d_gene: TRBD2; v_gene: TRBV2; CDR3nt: TGTGCCAGCACGGGAGGGGGGGACCCCAGCTCTGGGGCCAACGTCCTGACTTTC; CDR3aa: CASTGGGDPSSGANVLTF
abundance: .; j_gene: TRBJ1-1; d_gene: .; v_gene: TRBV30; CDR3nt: TGTGCCTGGAGTGTAAGGGTGAACACTGAAGCTTTCTTT; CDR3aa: CAWSVRVNTEAFF
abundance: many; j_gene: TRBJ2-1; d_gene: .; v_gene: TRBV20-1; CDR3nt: TGCAGTGCTAGAGATCGATACGGGGGCTCCTACAATGAGCAGTTCTTC; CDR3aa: CSARDRYGGSYNEQFF
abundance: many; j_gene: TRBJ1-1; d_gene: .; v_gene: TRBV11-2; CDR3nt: TGTGCCAGCACCTTTTATGTACAGGGAGGAAGAAGGAGCGGAGCTTTCTTT; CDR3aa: CASTFYVQGGRRSGAFF
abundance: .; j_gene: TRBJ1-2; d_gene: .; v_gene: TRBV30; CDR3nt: TGTGCCTGGAGCCTTCGTGGCAGCATCTATGGCTACACCTTC; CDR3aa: CAWSLRGSIYGYTF
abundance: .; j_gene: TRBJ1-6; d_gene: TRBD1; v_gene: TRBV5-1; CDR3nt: TGCGCCAGCAGCTTGGGAGGGGGCGAAAATTCACCCCTCCGCTTT; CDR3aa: CASSLGGGENSPLRF
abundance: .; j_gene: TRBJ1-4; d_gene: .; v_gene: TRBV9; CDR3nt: TGTGCCAGCAGCGTCGACGGGAATGAAAAACTGTTTTTT; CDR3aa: CASSVDGNEKLFF
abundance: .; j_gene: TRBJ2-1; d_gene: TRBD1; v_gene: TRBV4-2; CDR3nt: TGTGCCAGCAGCCCTAAACAGGGGGCATACAATGAGCAGTTCTTC; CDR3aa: CASSPKQGAYNEQFF
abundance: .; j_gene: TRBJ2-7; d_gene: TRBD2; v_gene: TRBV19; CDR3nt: TGTGCCAGTACCCCCGGCGGGGGGACTTACTCCTACGAGCAGTACTTC; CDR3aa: CASTPGGGTYSYEQYF
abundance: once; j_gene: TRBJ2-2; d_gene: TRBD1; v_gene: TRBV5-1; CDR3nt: TGCGCCAGCAGGTTGACAGGGGGGAACACCGGGGAGCTGTTTTTT; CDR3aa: CASRLTGGNTGELFF
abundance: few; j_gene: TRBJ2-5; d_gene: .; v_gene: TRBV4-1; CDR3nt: TGCGCCAGCAGCCAAAACAGGGGACTCCAAGAGACCCAGTACTTC; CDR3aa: CASSQNRGLQETQYF
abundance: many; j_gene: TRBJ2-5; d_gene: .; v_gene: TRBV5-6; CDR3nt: TGTGCCAGCAGCTTCGGGACACCAGGAACTAAGTACTTC; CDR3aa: CASSFGTPGTKYF
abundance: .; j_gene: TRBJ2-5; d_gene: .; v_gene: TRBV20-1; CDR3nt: TGCAGTGCTGGACCCACCGGACTATTGTGGACCCAGTACTTC; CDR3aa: CSAGPTGLLWTQYF
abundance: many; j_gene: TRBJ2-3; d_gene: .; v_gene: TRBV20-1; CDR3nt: TGCAGTGCTAGAGTCACCACTCTTGGCACAGATACGCAGTATTTT; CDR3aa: CSARVTTLGTDTQYF
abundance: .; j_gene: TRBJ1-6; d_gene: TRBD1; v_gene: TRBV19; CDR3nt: TGTGCCAGTAGTATAGGCGGGACAGGCGTCTATAATTCACCCCTCCACTTT; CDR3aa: CASSIGGTGVYNSPLHF
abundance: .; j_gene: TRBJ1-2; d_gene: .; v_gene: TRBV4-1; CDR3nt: TGCGCCAGCAGCCAAGAACCGGGTTTTAGCAATGGCTACACCTTC; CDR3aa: CASSQEPGFSNGYTF
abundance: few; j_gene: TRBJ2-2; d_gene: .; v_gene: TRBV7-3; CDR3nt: TGTGCCAGCAGCCCCGGCAGGACAGCGAACACCGGGGAGCTGTTTTTT; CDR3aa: CASSPGRTANTGELFF
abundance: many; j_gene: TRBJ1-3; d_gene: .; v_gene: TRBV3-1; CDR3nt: TGTGCCAGCAGCCAGTTCTCTGGAAACACCATATATTTT; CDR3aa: CASSQFSGNTIYF
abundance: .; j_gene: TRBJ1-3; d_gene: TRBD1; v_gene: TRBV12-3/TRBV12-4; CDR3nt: TGTGCCAGCAGCATGGGACAGGGGGGTACTGGAAACACCATATATTTT; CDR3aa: CASSMGQGGTGNTIYF
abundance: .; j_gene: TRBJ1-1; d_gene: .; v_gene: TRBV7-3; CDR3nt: TGTGACAGCAGCAGTGGACACTCAGAAGCTTTCTTT; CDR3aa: CDSSSGHSEAFF
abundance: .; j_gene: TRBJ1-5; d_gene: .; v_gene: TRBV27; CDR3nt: TGTGCCAGCAGTTTTGTGGGGGGCAATCAGCCCCAGCATTTT; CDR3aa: CASSFVGGNQPQHF
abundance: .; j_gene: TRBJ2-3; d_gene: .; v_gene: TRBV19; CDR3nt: TGTGCCAGTAGTATAGAGAGTGATACGCAGTATTTT; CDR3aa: CASSIESDTQYF
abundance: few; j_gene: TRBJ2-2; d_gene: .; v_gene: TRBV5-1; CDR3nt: TGCGCCAGCAGGGGGGGCGGCACCGGGGAGCTGTTTTTT; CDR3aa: CASRGGGTGELFF
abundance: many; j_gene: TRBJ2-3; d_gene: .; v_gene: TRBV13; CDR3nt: TGTGCCAGCAGCCGCAGGGGCACAGATACGCAGTATTTT; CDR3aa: CASSRRGTDTQYF
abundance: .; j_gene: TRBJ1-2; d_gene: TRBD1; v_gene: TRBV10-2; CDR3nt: TGCGCCAGCAAATCGGGACAGCCGTATGGCTACACCTTC; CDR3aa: CASKSGQPYGYTF
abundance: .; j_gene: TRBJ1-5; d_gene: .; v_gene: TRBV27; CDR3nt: TGTGCCAGCAGCCCTGGGGGCCCGAGTGGGCCCCAGCATTTT; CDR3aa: CASSPGGPSGPQHF
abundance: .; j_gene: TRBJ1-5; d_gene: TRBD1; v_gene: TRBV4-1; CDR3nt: TGTGCCAGCAGCCAAGAGCCCGGGACAGTCAATCAGCCCCAGCATTTT; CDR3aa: CASSQEPGTVNQPQHF
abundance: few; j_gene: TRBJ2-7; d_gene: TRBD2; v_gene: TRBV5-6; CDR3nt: TGTGCCAGCAGCCACCCCTCCGGGGGGGACTACGAGCAGTACTTC; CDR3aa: CASSHPSGGDYEQYF
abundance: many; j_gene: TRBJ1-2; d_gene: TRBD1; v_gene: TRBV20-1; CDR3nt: TGCAGTGCTAGAGAGGACAGGAGAAACTATGGCTACACCTTC; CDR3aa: CSAREDRRNYGYTF
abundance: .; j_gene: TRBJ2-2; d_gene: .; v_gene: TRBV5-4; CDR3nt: TGTGCCAGCAGCTTGACGGGGCGCTTTGGCGGGGAGCTGTTTTTT; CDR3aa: CASSLTGRFGGELFF
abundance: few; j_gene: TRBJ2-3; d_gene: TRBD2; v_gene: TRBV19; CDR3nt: TGTGCCAGTAGTATAGATCATCTGACTAGCTCGACAGATACGCAGTATTTT; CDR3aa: CASSIDHLTSSTDTQYF
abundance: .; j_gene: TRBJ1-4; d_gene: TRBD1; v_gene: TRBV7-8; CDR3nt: TGTGCCAGCAGCCCGGTCCCGGGACAGGGGAATGAAAAACTGTTTTTT; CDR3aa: CASSPVPGQGNEKLFF
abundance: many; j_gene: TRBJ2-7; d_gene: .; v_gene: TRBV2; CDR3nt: TGTGCCAGCAGTGGTCTACAGGGTCCCTACGAGCAGTACTTC; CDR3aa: CASSGLQGPYEQYF